The rows below give T cell receptor beta chains drawn from one sample of a study of blood T cell repertoires in COVID-19. TCRdb's copy holds only in-frame clones and misses some; the assay was immunoSEQ multiplex PCR. The sample lists 110,000 to 150,000 clones, around 89% seen once, with 11% in the top ten. Sequencing used peripheral blood. The receptors here all came from an elderly woman with acute or convalescent COVID-19. Both conserved end residues are part of each CDR3. The order of the fields is D gene, V gene, J gene, CDR3 DNA, CDR3 protein. A D gene is named only where the DNA matches it firmly.

>TRBD1|TRBV7-2|TRBJ1-1
TGTGCCAGCAGCGATCGACAGGGGAACACTGAAGCTTTCTTT
CASSDRQGNTEAFF
>NA|TRBV11-2|TRBJ1-1
TGTGCCAGCAGCTTAGCCCCGGACAAAAGGGACACTGAAGCTTTCTTT
CASSLAPDKRDTEAFF
>TRBD1|TRBV6-5|TRBJ1-1
TGTGCCAGCAGTTACTCGGGACAGCCCCCTGAAGCTTTCTTT
CASSYSGQPPEAFF
>NA|TRBV6-4|TRBJ1-3
TGTGCCAGCAGTGACTCGGGGGGACCCCCGCCTGGAAACACCATATATTTT
CASSDSGGPPPGNTIYF
>TRBD1|TRBV11-2|TRBJ1-2
TGTGCCAGCAGCTCAAAGACAGGGGGCAGGAATGGCTACACCTTC
CASSSKTGGRNGYTF
>NA|TRBV19|TRBJ1-1
TGTGCCAGTAGTACCACGGACAGTTTGAACACTGAAGCTTTCTTT
CASSTTDSLNTEAFF
>NA|TRBV29-1|TRBJ1-2
TGCAGCGTTGAAGACAGGGGTGACTATGGCTACACCTTC
CSVEDRGDYGYTF
>TRBD2|TRBV10-3|TRBJ2-3
TGTGCCATCAGTGAGTCAGCGGAGGTAGCGGGGCTATCAGATACGCAGTATTTT
CAISESAEVAGLSDTQYF
>NA|TRBV6-5|TRBJ1-1
TGTGCCAGCACCCAGGGGAGGGAGAACACTGAAGCTTTCTTT
CASTQGRENTEAFF
>TRBD1|TRBV13|TRBJ1-1
TGTGCCAGCAGCTTTGGGACAGGGGTAGGGGACACTGAAGCTTTCTTT
CASSFGTGVGDTEAFF
>NA|TRBV14|TRBJ1-1
TGTGCCAGCAGCCAAGCACATCTCACTGAAGCTTTCTTT
CASSQAHLTEAFF
>NA|TRBV4-1|TRBJ1-2
TGCGCCAGCAGCCAAGCCCAGGGGAACTATGGCTACACCTTC
CASSQAQGNYGYTF
>NA|TRBV20-1|TRBJ1-3
TGCAGTGCTAGTCTGGGAAACACCATATATTTT
CSASLGNTIYF
>TRBD1|TRBV6-5|TRBJ1-5
TGTGCCAGCAGTTTGACAGGGTTGGCGAGCAATCAGCCCCAGCATTTT
CASSLTGLASNQPQHF
>TRBD1|TRBV7-6|TRBJ1-4
TGTGCCAGCAGCGAGGGATACAGGGGGCGGAATGAAAAACTGTTTTTT
CASSEGYRGRNEKLFF
>NA|TRBV19|TRBJ2-3
TGTGCCAGTAGTTTGGCGGGTGCTGTCGCAGATACGCAGTATTTT
CASSLAGAVADTQYF
>NA|TRBV10-3|TRBJ1-5
TGTGCCATTTCCAGAACAGGGACGAGGGACCAGCCCCAGCATTTT
CAISRTGTRDQPQHF
>TRBD1|TRBV5-1|TRBJ2-3
TGCGCCAGCAGCATTGGACAGGGGCGCAGCACAGATACGCAGTATTTT
CASSIGQGRSTDTQYF
>NA|TRBV2|TRBJ1-5
TGTGCCAGCAGCGACGGACTCCCCAATCAGCCCCAGCATTTT
CASSDGLPNQPQHF
>NA|TRBV7-2|TRBJ1-1
TGTGCCAGCAGCTTGGGACTCATGAACACTGAAGCTTTCTTT
CASSLGLMNTEAFF
>NA|TRBV4-3|TRBJ1-2
TGCGCCAGCAGCCAAGAGATTGCCAGTGGCTACACCTTC
CASSQEIASGYTF
>NA|TRBV6-5|TRBJ1-2
TGTGCCAGCAGTTACTCGGGCAGGGTAAACTATGGCTACACCTTC
CASSYSGRVNYGYTF
>NA|TRBV7-9|TRBJ1-5
TGTGCCAGCAGCTTAGGTCAGGGGAACAATCAGCCCCAGCATTTT
CASSLGQGNNQPQHF
>TRBD1|TRBV11-2|TRBJ1-5
TGTGCCAGCAGCCCCCAGACAGGGAGCAATCAGCCCCAGCATTTT
CASSPQTGSNQPQHF